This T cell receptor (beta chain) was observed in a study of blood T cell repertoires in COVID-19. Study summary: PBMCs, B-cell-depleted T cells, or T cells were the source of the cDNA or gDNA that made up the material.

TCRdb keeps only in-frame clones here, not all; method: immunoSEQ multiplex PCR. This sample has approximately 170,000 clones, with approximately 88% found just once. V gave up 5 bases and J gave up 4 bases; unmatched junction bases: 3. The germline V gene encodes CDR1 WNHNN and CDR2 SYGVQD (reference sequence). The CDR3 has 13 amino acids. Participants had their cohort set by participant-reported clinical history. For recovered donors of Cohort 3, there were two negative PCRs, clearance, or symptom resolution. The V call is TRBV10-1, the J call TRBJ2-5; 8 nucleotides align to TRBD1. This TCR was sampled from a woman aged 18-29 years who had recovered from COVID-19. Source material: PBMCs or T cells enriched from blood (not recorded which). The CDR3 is CASSRQGRETQYF. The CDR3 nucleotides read TGCGCCAGCAGTAGACAGGGGAGAGAGACCCAGTACTTC.